Sequencing of this TCR beta chain was carried out in a study of cytomegalovirus exposure and HLA in healthy donors. The CDR3 totals 17 residues. The V end was cut by 0 bases, the J end by 0 bases, with 9 bases between. Germline-derived CDR1 and CDR2 are SEHNR and FQNEAQ (reference sequence). The repertoire was sequenced with immunoSEQ multiplex PCR; TCRdb's copy has only in-frame clones and lacks some. The table has about 160,000 clones, under 90% seen once. This sequence was found in a man aged 18 to 29 in good health and CMV-seropositive. The sample comprised PBMCs. The chain is built from TRBV7-9 and TRBJ2-6; no reliable D call. CDR3 residues: CASSLAYRTSGANVLTF. The CDR3 DNA sequence: TGTGCCAGCAGCTTAGCTTACAGAACCTCTGGGGCCAACGTCCTGACTTTC.